The rows below give T cell receptor beta chains drawn from one sample of a study of T-cell memory formation after mild COVID-19. TCRdb processed the 5' RACE reads anew with MiXCR; each CDR3 protein has one entry. The sample lists about 240,000 distinct CDR3 sequences; 8% to 9.5% were seen once. Sequenced: PBMCs or a T cell subset sorted from them (not recorded which). These receptors were taken from a man younger than 30 who had mild COVID-19 (a few samples of this study predate the infection). Cell type and time point are not known. CDR3s include the opening cysteine and the closing phenylalanine or tryptophan. D genes are given only for firm matches. Rows may omit the clone size; those that give it use once, few, many or a size class.

clone_size: few; v_call: TRBV6-2/TRBV6-3; d_call: TRBD1; j_call: TRBJ2-2; cdr3_aa: CASTGTDNTGELFF; cdr3_nt: TGTGCCAGCACAGGGACAGACAACACCGGGGAGCTGTTTTTT
clone_size: few; v_call: TRBV5-5; d_call: -; j_call: TRBJ1-5; cdr3_aa: CASSHRIYGGPDRRRGEQPQHF; cdr3_nt: TGTGCCAGCAGCCATAGAATATACGGGGGACCCGACCGAAGGCGGGGCGAACAGCCCCAGCATTTT
clone_size: few; v_call: TRBV5-1; d_call: TRBD1; j_call: TRBJ1-5; cdr3_aa: CASSLTGQGGQPQHF; cdr3_nt: TGCGCCAGCAGCCTCACGGGACAGGGAGGTCAGCCCCAGCATTTT
clone_size: many; v_call: TRBV5-1; d_call: -; j_call: TRBJ2-3; cdr3_aa: CASSLAVVSTDTQYF; cdr3_nt: TGCGCCAGCAGCTTGGCCGTGGTCAGCACAGATACGCAGTATTTT
clone_size: -; v_call: TRBV15; d_call: -; j_call: TRBJ1-4; cdr3_aa: CATSSSRAGRGKLFF; cdr3_nt: TGTGCCACCAGCAGCTCCCGGGCAGGGAGAGGAAAACTGTTTTTT
clone_size: many; v_call: TRBV20-1; d_call: -; j_call: TRBJ1-2; cdr3_aa: CSASTGYGYTF; cdr3_nt: TGCAGTGCTTCCACCGGGTATGGCTACACCTTC
clone_size: few; v_call: TRBV7-2; d_call: -; j_call: TRBJ1-5; cdr3_aa: CASSPVAPNQPQHF; cdr3_nt: TGTGCCAGCAGCCCAGTGGCCCCCAATCAGCCCCAGCATTTT
clone_size: -; v_call: TRBV12-3/TRBV12-4; d_call: -; j_call: TRBJ2-3; cdr3_aa: CASSHPRAFETGTDTQYF; cdr3_nt: TGTGCCAGCAGCCATCCTAGGGCCTTTGAGACTGGCACAGATACGCAGTATTTT
clone_size: few; v_call: TRBV6-2/TRBV6-3; d_call: -; j_call: TRBJ1-6; cdr3_aa: CASSYSGEGGSPLHF; cdr3_nt: TGTGCCAGCAGTTACTCCGGAGAGGGGGGTTCGCCCCTCCACTTT
clone_size: few; v_call: TRBV3-1; d_call: -; j_call: TRBJ1-5; cdr3_aa: CASSQVAGQPQHF; cdr3_nt: TGTGCCAGCAGCCAAGTAGCGGGTCAGCCCCAGCATTTT
clone_size: few; v_call: TRBV7-2; d_call: TRBD1; j_call: TRBJ1-1; cdr3_aa: CASSFAPGGNTEAFF; cdr3_nt: TGTGCCAGCAGCTTTGCTCCAGGGGGAAACACTGAAGCTTTCTTT
clone_size: few; v_call: TRBV20-1; d_call: -; j_call: TRBJ1-1; cdr3_aa: CSGIQDMNTEAFF; cdr3_nt: TGCAGTGGAATACAGGACATGAACACTGAAGCTTTCTTT
clone_size: -; v_call: TRBV19; d_call: -; j_call: TRBJ1-1; cdr3_aa: CASTGGGEAFF; cdr3_nt: TGTGCCAGTACCGGCGGGGGTGAAGCTTTCTTT
clone_size: few; v_call: TRBV20-1; d_call: -; j_call: TRBJ2-1; cdr3_aa: CSVEGLDSYNEQFF; cdr3_nt: TGCAGTGTAGAGGGACTCGACTCCTACAATGAGCAGTTCTTC
clone_size: few; v_call: TRBV4-1; d_call: -; j_call: TRBJ2-7; cdr3_aa: CASSQVLGRSSYEQYF; cdr3_nt: TGCGCCAGCAGCCAAGTCCTCGGGCGGAGCTCCTACGAGCAGTACTTC
clone_size: few; v_call: TRBV20-1; d_call: -; j_call: TRBJ2-7; cdr3_aa: CSARDSRFYEQYF; cdr3_nt: TGCAGTGCTAGAGACAGTCGCTTCTACGAGCAGTACTTC
clone_size: few; v_call: TRBV20-1; d_call: -; j_call: TRBJ1-1; cdr3_aa: CSAPSGAEAFF; cdr3_nt: TGCAGTGCCCCTTCGGGGGCTGAAGCTTTCTTT
clone_size: few; v_call: TRBV5-1; d_call: -; j_call: TRBJ1-1; cdr3_aa: CASSLGGRGRPEAFF; cdr3_nt: TGCGCCAGCAGCTTGGGGGGCAGGGGTCGTCCCGAAGCTTTCTTT
clone_size: -; v_call: TRBV5-5; d_call: -; j_call: TRBJ2-2; cdr3_aa: CASSLWESGTGELFF; cdr3_nt: TGTGCCAGCAGCTTGTGGGAATCAGGGACCGGGGAGCTGTTTTTT
clone_size: -; v_call: TRBV10-1; d_call: -; j_call: TRBJ2-7; cdr3_aa: CASSEAAGGAYEQYF; cdr3_nt: TGCGCCAGCAGTGAGGCGGCAGGGGGGGCCTACGAGCAGTACTTC
clone_size: -; v_call: TRBV4-2; d_call: TRBD1; j_call: TRBJ1-5; cdr3_aa: CASSQRMQGGQPQHF; cdr3_nt: TGTGCCAGCAGCCAAAGGATGCAGGGGGGTCAGCCCCAGCATTTT
clone_size: few; v_call: TRBV5-4; d_call: -; j_call: TRBJ2-3; cdr3_aa: CASSHGRPEDTQYF; cdr3_nt: TGTGCCAGCAGCCATGGGAGGCCCGAGGATACGCAGTATTTT
clone_size: -; v_call: TRBV3-1; d_call: -; j_call: TRBJ1-3; cdr3_aa: CASSPAIDSSGNTIYF; cdr3_nt: TGTGCCAGCAGCCCCGCCATTGACAGCTCTGGAAACACCATATATTTT
clone_size: many; v_call: TRBV4-3; d_call: TRBD2; j_call: TRBJ2-5; cdr3_aa: CASSQGWTSGAETQYF; cdr3_nt: TGCGCCAGCAGCCAAGGCTGGACTAGCGGGGCGGAGACCCAGTACTTC
clone_size: few; v_call: TRBV6-5; d_call: TRBD1; j_call: TRBJ1-2; cdr3_aa: CASRKIPDNRGPSYGYTF; cdr3_nt: TGTGCCAGCAGAAAGATACCGGACAACAGGGGACCTTCCTATGGCTACACCTTC
clone_size: few; v_call: TRBV30; d_call: -; j_call: TRBJ1-6; cdr3_aa: CAWSRRSYNSPLHF; cdr3_nt: TGTGCCTGGAGTAGGAGATCCTATAATTCACCCCTCCACTTT
clone_size: -; v_call: TRBV20-1; d_call: -; j_call: TRBJ2-7; cdr3_aa: CSARPHLALSYEQYF; cdr3_nt: TGCAGTGCTAGACCTCACCTAGCGTTGTCCTACGAGCAGTACTTC
clone_size: -; v_call: TRBV6-5; d_call: TRBD2; j_call: TRBJ2-1; cdr3_aa: CASSKLAGGHNEQFF; cdr3_nt: TGTGCCAGCAGTAAACTAGCGGGGGGCCACAATGAGCAGTTCTTC
clone_size: few; v_call: TRBV7-2; d_call: -; j_call: TRBJ1-1; cdr3_aa: CASSPSLGRTGNTEAFF; cdr3_nt: TGTGCCAGCAGCCCCTCTTTAGGTAGAACGGGGAACACTGAAGCTTTCTTT
clone_size: many; v_call: TRBV7-8; d_call: TRBD1; j_call: TRBJ2-2; cdr3_aa: CASSRQGNTGELFF; cdr3_nt: TGTGCCAGCAGTCGACAGGGGAACACCGGGGAGCTGTTTTTT
clone_size: few; v_call: TRBV18; d_call: -; j_call: TRBJ1-5; cdr3_aa: CASSPLRDQPQHF; cdr3_nt: TGTGCCAGCTCACCACTACGGGATCAGCCCCAGCATTTT
clone_size: few; v_call: TRBV3-1; d_call: -; j_call: TRBJ2-3; cdr3_aa: CASSQIGTDTQYF; cdr3_nt: TGTGCCAGCAGCCAAATAGGCACAGATACGCAGTATTTT
clone_size: -; v_call: TRBV7-9; d_call: -; j_call: TRBJ2-1; cdr3_aa: CASSHTTRVYEQFF; cdr3_nt: TGTGCCAGCAGCCACACGACTAGGGTGTATGAGCAGTTCTTC
clone_size: -; v_call: TRBV6-6; d_call: -; j_call: TRBJ2-3; cdr3_aa: CASQGGGTDTQYF; cdr3_nt: TGTGCCAGTCAGGGCGGTGGGACAGATACGCAGTATTTT
clone_size: -; v_call: TRBV5-5; d_call: -; j_call: TRBJ1-5; cdr3_aa: CASTGTINQPQHF; cdr3_nt: TGTGCCAGCACCGGGACAATCAATCAGCCCCAGCATTTT
clone_size: -; v_call: TRBV12-3/TRBV12-4; d_call: -; j_call: TRBJ1-2; cdr3_aa: CASSLPGVYGYTF; cdr3_nt: TGTGCCAGCAGTTTACCAGGGGTCTATGGCTACACCTTC
clone_size: many; v_call: TRBV5-6; d_call: -; j_call: TRBJ2-1; cdr3_aa: CASSLPGEQFF; cdr3_nt: TGTGCCAGCAGCTTGCCAGGGGAGCAGTTCTTC
clone_size: -; v_call: TRBV7-2; d_call: -; j_call: TRBJ2-2; cdr3_aa: CAGLYRNTGELFF; cdr3_nt: TGTGCCGGACTATACAGGAACACCGGGGAGCTGTTTTTT
clone_size: -; v_call: TRBV5-1; d_call: TRBD2; j_call: TRBJ2-1; cdr3_aa: CASSLAGTSFSGSYNEQFF; cdr3_nt: TGCGCCAGCAGCTTGGCCGGGACTTCCTTTAGCGGGTCCTACAATGAGCAGTTCTTC
clone_size: -; v_call: TRBV28; d_call: -; j_call: TRBJ1-2; cdr3_aa: CASSDPSEGIYGYTF; cdr3_nt: TGTGCCAGCAGCGATCCCAGCGAAGGGATATACGGCTACACCTTC
clone_size: few; v_call: TRBV6-2/TRBV6-3; d_call: -; j_call: TRBJ2-2; cdr3_aa: CASTYAGELNTGELFF; cdr3_nt: TGTGCCAGCACATATGCAGGGGAGTTAAACACCGGGGAGCTGTTTTTT